This TCR beta chain was sequenced for a study of control samples from healthy donors and cancer patients. Repertoires were generated with immunoSEQ multiplex PCR, while TCRdb's copy carries only in-frame clones and drops some. The profile covers 170,000 or so clones, with 90% to 95% appearing a single time and more than 1.1% taken by the ten largest. The CDR3 length is 15 residues. CDR1 SNHLY and CDR2 FYNNEI come from the germline V gene. The ends lost 6 bases at V and 7 bases at J; junction bases unmatched: 7. V usage is TRBV2 and J usage is TRBJ1-6; 9 nucleotides match TRBD1. Material for sequencing was blood. This TCR came from a man between 18 and 29 years old in good health. The CDR3 bases are TGTGCCAGCAGCGGAACAGGGGGCGGGAATTCACCCCTCCACTTT. This sequence encodes CASSGTGGGNSPLHF.